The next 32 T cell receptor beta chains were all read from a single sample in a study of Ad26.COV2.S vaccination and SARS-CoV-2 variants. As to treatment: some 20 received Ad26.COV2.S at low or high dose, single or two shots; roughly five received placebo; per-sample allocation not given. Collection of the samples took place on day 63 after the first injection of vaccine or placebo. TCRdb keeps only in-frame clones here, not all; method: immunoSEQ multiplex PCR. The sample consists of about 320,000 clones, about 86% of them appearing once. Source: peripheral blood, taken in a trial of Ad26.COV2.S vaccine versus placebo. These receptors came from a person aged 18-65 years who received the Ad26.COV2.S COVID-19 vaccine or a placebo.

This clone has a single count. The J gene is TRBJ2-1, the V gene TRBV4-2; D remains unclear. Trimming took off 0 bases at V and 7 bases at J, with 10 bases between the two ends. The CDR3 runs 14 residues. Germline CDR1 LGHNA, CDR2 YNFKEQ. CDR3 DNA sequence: TGTGCCAGCAGCCAAGAGGGCAGCAAGAATGAGCAGTTCTTC. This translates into CASSQEGSKNEQFF.

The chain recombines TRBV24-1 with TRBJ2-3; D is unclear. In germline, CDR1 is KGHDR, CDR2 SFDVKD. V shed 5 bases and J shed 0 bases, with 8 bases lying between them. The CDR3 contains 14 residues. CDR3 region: CATSGWPSTDTQYF. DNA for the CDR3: TGTGCCACCAGTGGCTGGCCTAGCACAGATACGCAGTATTTT.

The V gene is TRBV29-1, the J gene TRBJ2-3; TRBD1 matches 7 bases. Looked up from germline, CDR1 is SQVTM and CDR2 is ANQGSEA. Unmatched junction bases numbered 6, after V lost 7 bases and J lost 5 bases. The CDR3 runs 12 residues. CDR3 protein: CSGSQGIDTQYF. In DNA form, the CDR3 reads TGCAGCGGCTCACAGGGGATAGATACGCAGTATTTT.

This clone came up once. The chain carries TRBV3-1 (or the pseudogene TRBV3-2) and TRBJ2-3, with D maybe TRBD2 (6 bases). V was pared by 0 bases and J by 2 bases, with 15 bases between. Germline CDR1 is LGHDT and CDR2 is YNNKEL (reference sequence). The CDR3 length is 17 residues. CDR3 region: CASSQEKKAGLTDTQYF. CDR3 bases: TGTGCCAGCAGCCAAGAAAAGAAGGCGGGACTCACAGATACGCAGTATTTT.

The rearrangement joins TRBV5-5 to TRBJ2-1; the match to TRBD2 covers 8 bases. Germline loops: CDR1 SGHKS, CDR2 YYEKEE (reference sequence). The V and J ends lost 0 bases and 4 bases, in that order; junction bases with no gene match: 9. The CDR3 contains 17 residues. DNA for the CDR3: TGTGCCAGCAGCTTGGAAGTAGGGCGGGGGGCATACAATGAGCAGTTCTTC. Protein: CASSLEVGRGAYNEQFF.

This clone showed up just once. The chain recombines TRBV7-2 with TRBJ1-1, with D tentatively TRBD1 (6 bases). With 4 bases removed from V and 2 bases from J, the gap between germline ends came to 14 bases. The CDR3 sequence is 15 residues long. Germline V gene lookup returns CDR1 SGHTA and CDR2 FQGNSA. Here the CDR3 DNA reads TGTGCCAGCAGCTCCTGGGGGGCTAGAAACACTGAAGCTTTCTTT. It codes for CASSSWGARNTEAFF.

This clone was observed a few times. CDR3 nucleotides: TGTGCCAGCAGTGAAACCCGGGACAGGGGGCACACCTTC. Residues: CASSETRDRGHTF. This rearrangement joins TRBV6-1 to TRBJ1-2, with TRBD1 matching 12 bases. Germline-derived CDR1 and CDR2 are MNHNS and SASEGT. The V segment lost 2 bases and the J segment 12 bases; nucleotides outside the gene matches: 4. CDR3 length: 13 residues.

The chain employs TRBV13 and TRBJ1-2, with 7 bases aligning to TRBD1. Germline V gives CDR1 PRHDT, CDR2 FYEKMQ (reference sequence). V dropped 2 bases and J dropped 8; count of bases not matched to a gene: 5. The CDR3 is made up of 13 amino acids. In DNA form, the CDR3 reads TGTGCCAGCAGCTTAAACAGGGGTAACGGCTACACCTTC. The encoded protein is CASSLNRGNGYTF.

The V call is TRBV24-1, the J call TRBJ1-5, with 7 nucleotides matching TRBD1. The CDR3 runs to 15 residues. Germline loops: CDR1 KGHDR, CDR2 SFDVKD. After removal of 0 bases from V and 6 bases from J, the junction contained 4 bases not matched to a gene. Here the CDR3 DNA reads TGTGCCACCAGTGATTTGCGAGGGGGCGTTCAGCCCCAGCATTTT. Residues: CATSDLRGGVQPQHF.

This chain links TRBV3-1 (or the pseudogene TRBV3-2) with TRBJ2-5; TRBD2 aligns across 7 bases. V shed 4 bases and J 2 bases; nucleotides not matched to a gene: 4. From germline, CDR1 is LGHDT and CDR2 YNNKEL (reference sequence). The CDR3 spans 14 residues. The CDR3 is CASSRSSGQETQYF. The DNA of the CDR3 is TGTGCCAGCAGCCGCTCTAGCGGACAAGAGACCCAGTACTTC.

The CDR3 DNA sequence: TGTGCCAGCAGTTTAAGGGAGGTACAGGATGGCGCGGATCAGCCCCAGCATTTT. It codes for CASSLREVQDGADQPQHF. The gene calls are TRBV27 and TRBJ1-5, with a tentative D call TRBD1 (5 bases). The CDR3 loop spans 18 amino acids. Trimming took off 2 bases at V and 5 bases at J, with 22 bases between the two ends. The germline V gene encodes CDR1 MNHEY and CDR2 SMNVEV (reference sequence).

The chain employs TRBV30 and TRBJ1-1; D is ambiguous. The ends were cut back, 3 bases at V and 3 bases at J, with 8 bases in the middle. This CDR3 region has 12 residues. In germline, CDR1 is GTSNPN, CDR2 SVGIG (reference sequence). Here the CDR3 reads CAWRLWDTEAFF. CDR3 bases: TGTGCCTGGAGATTGTGGGACACTGAAGCTTTCTTT. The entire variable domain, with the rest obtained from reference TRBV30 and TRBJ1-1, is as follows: SQTIHQWPATLVQPVGSPLSLECTVEGTSNPNLYWYRQAAGRGLQLLFYSVGIGQISSEVPQNLSASRPQDRQFILSSKKLLLSDSGFYLCAWRLWDTEAFFGQGTRLTVV.

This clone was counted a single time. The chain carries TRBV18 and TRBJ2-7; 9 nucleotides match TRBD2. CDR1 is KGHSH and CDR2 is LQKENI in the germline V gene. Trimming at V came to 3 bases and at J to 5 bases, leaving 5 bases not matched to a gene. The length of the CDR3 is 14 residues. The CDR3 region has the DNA TGTGCCAGCTCACCGGGACTAGCATCAAACGAGCAGTACTTC. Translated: CASSPGLASNEQYF.

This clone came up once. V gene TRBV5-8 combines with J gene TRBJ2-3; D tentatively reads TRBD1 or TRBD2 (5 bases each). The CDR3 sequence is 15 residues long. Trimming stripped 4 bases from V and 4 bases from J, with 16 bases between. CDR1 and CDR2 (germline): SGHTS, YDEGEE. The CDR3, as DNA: TGTGCCAGCAGCGAAGGGACCGTAGGGGCAGATACGCAGTATTTT. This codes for CASSEGTVGADTQYF.

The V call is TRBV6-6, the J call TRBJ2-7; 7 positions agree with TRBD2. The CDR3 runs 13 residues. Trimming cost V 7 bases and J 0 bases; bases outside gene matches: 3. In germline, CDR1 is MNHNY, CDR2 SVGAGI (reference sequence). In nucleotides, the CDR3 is TGTGCCAGCATTAGCGGGTACTCCTACGAGCAGTACTTC. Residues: CASISGYSYEQYF.

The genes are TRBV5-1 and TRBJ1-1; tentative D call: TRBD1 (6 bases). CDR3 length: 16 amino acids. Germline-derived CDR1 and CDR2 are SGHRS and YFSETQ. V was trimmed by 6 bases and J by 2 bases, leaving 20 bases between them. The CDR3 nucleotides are TGCGCCAGCATGTCGCCCCTCGGACAGACCAACACTGAAGCTTTCTTT. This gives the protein CASMSPLGQTNTEAFF. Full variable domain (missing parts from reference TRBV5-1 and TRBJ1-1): KAGVTQTPRYLIKTRGQQVTLSCSPISGHRSVSWYQQTPGQGLQFLFEYFSETQRNKGNFPGRFSGRQFSNSRSEMNVSTLELGDSALYLCASMSPLGQTNTEAFFGQGTRLTVV.

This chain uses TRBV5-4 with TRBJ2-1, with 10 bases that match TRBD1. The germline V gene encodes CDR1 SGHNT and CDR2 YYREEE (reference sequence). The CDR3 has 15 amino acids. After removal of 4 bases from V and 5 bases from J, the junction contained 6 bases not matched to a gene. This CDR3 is CASSTPGQGNNEQFF. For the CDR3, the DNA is TGTGCCAGCAGCACGCCGGGACAGGGGAACAATGAGCAGTTCTTC.

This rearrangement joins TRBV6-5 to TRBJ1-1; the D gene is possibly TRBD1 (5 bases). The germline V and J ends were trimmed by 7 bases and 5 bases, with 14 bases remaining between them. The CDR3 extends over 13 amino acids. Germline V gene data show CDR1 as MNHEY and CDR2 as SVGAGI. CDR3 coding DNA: TGTGCCAGCAAGGGAACAGGAGGGACTGAAGCTTTCTTT. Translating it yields CASKGTGGTEAFF.

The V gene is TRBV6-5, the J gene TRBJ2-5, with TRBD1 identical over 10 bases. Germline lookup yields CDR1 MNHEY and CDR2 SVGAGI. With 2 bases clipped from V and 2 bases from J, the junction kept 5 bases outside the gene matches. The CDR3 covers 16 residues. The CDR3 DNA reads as TGTGCCAGCAGTTACCGGAGGGACAGGGGACAAGAGACCCAGTACTTC. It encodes CASSYRRDRGQETQYF.

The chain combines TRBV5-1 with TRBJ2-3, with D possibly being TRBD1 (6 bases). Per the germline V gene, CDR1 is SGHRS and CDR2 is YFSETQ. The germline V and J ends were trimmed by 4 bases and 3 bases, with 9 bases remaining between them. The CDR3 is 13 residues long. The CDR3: CASSPGQTDTQYF. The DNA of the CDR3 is TGCGCCAGCAGCCCCGGACAGACAGATACGCAGTATTTT.

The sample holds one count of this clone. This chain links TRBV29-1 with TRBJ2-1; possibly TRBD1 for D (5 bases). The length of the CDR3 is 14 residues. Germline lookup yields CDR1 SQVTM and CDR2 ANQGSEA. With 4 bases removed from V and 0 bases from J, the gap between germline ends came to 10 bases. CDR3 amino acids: CSVVRQHSYNEQFF. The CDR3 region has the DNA TGCAGCGTTGTGAGACAGCACTCCTACAATGAGCAGTTCTTC.

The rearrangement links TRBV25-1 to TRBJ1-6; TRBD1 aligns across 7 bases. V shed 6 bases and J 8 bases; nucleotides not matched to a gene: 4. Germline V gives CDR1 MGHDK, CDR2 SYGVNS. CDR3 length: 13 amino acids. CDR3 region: CASRRTGDSPLHF. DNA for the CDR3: TGTGCCAGCAGACGCACAGGGGATTCACCCCTCCACTTT.

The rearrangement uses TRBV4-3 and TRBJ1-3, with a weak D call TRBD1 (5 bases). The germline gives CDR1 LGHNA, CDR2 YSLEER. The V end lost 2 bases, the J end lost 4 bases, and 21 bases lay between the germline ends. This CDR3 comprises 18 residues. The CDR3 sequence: CASSQSTGVTHSGNTIYF. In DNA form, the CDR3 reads TGCGCCAGCAGCCAAAGTACGGGGGTGACGCATAGCGGAAACACCATATATTTT.

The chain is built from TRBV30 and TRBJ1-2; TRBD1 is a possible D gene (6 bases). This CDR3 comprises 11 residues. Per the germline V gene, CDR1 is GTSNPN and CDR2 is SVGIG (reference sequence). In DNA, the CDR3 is TGTGCTAAGGGGGAGGGCGCTGGCTACACCTTC. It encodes CAKGEGAGYTF.

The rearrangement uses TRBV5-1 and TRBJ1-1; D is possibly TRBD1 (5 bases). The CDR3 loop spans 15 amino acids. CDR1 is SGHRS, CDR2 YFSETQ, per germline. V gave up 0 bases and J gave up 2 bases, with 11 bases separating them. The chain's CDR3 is CASSLGGNTNTEAFF. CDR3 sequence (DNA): TGCGCCAGCAGCTTGGGGGGGAACACCAACACTGAAGCTTTCTTT.

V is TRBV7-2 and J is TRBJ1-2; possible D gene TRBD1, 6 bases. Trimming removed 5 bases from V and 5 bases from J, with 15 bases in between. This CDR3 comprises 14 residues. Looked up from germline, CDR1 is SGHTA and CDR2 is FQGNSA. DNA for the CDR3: TGTGCCAGCAGCCGTAACAGGGACGGGTATGGCTACACCTTC. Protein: CASSRNRDGYGYTF. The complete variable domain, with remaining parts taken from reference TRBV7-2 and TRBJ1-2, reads GAGVSQSPSNKVTEKGKDVELRCDPISGHTALYWYRQSLGQGLEFLIYFQGNSAPDKSGLPSDRFSAERTGGSVSTLTIQRTQQEDSAVYLCASSRNRDGYGYTFGSGTRLTVV.

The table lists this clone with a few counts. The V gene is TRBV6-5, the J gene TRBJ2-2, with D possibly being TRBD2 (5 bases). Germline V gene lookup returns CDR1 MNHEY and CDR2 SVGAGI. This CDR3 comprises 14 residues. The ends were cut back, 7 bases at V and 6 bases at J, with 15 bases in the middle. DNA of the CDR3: TGTGCCAGCATCGGACTTAATTGGGCCGGGGAGCTGTTTTTT. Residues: CASIGLNWAGELFF.

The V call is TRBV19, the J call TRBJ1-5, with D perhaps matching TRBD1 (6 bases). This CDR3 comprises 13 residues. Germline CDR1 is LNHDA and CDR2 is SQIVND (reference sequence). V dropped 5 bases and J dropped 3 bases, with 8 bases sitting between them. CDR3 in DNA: TGTGCCAGTAGTCCAGGGGTCAATCAGCCCCAGCATTTT. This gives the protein CASSPGVNQPQHF.

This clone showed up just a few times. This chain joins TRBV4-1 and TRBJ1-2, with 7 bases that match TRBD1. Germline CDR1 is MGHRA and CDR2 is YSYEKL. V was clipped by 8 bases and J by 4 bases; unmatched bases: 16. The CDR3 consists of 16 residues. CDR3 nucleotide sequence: TGCGCCAGCCGGGACCATATAACAGACAGGGCCTATGGCTACACCTTC. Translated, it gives CASRDHITDRAYGYTF.

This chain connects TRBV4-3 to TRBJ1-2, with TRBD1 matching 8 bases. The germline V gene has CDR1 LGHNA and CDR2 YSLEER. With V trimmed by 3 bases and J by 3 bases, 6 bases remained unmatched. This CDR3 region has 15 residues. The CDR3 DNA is TGCGCCAGCAGCCAGGTCCTGACAGGGGACTATGGCTACACCTTC. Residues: CASSQVLTGDYGYTF.

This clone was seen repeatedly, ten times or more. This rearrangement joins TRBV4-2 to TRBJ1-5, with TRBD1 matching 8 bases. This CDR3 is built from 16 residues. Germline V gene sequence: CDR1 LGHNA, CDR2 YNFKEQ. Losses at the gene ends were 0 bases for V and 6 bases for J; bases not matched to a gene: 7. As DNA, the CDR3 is TGTGCCAGCAGCCAAGAAGCGCAGGGGGCGAGTCAGCCCCAGCATTTT. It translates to CASSQEAQGASQPQHF.

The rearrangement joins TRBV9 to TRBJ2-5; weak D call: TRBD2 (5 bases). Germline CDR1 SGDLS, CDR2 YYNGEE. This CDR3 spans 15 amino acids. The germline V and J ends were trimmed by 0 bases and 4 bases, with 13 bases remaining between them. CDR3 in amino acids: CASSVDPARGETQYF. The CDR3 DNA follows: TGTGCCAGCAGCGTAGACCCTGCCCGGGGAGAGACCCAGTACTTC.